These T cell receptor beta chains were read from a single sample in a study of blood T cell repertoires in COVID-19. The assay was immunoSEQ multiplex PCR, and TCRdb's table has in-frame clones only and misses some. The table has over 200,000 clones, more than 75% seen once. The material sequenced was peripheral blood. These receptors originate from a man aged 45 to 65 with COVID-19, enrolled during active disease. CDR3s include the opening cysteine and the closing phenylalanine or tryptophan. The order of the fields is clone size, CDR3 length, V gene, D gene, J gene, CDR3 protein, CDR3 DNA. The D gene is left open where the match is weak. Where a row states a size, it is once, few, many or the class of an expanded clone; other rows omit it.

abundance: .; len: 14; v_gene: TRBV11-2; d_gene: TRBD1; j_gene: TRBJ2-5; CDR3aa: CASSAGTGGKTQYF; CDR3nt: TGTGCCAGCAGCGCCGGGACAGGGGGAAAGACCCAGTACTTC
abundance: .; len: 16; v_gene: TRBV5-1; d_gene: TRBD2; j_gene: TRBJ2-3; CDR3aa: CASKSGTSGMMDTQYF; CDR3nt: TGCGCCAGCAAATCTGGGACTAGCGGTATGATGGATACGCAGTATTTT
abundance: .; len: 16; v_gene: TRBV14; d_gene: TRBD1; j_gene: TRBJ1-6; CDR3aa: CASSQSGGRYNSPLHF; CDR3nt: TGTGCCAGCAGCCAATCAGGGGGGCGTTATAATTCACCCCTCCACTTT
abundance: .; len: 16; v_gene: TRBV5-1; d_gene: TRBD2; j_gene: TRBJ2-7; CDR3aa: CASSRRASGNSYEQYF; CDR3nt: TGCGCCAGCAGCCGGCGGGCTAGCGGAAACTCCTACGAGCAGTACTTC
abundance: .; len: 16; v_gene: TRBV2; d_gene: TRBD1; j_gene: TRBJ2-7; CDR3aa: CASSPLDRVVAYEQYF; CDR3nt: TGTGCCAGCAGTCCGTTGGACAGGGTAGTCGCCTACGAGCAGTACTTC
abundance: .; len: 14; v_gene: TRBV10-3; d_gene: TRBD2; j_gene: TRBJ2-7; CDR3aa: CAAGTSGASYEQYF; CDR3nt: TGTGCCGCGGGCACTAGCGGAGCCTCCTACGAGCAGTACTTC
abundance: .; len: 18; v_gene: TRBV7-2; d_gene: .; j_gene: TRBJ1-5; CDR3aa: CASSLGGFGQTSNQPQHF; CDR3nt: TGTGCCAGCAGCTTAGGTGGTTTTGGACAGACTAGCAATCAGCCCCAGCATTTT
abundance: once; len: 15; v_gene: TRBV6-6; d_gene: .; j_gene: TRBJ1-5; CDR3aa: CASTDTGVGNQPQHF; CDR3nt: TGTGCCAGCACCGACACGGGAGTGGGCAATCAGCCCCAGCATTTT
abundance: .; len: 16; v_gene: TRBV19; d_gene: .; j_gene: TRBJ2-1; CDR3aa: CASSIGRGRTYNEQFF; CDR3nt: TGTGCCAGTAGTATAGGGAGGGGGCGAACCTACAATGAGCAGTTCTTC
abundance: .; len: 16; v_gene: TRBV4-2; d_gene: TRBD2; j_gene: TRBJ2-2; CDR3aa: CASSQVSGGASGELFF; CDR3nt: TGTGCCAGCAGCCAAGTGAGCGGGGGGGCCTCCGGGGAGCTGTTTTTT
abundance: .; len: 14; v_gene: TRBV7-9; d_gene: .; j_gene: TRBJ2-7; CDR3aa: CASSAAALTYEQYF; CDR3nt: TGTGCCAGCAGCGCCGCCGCACTGACCTACGAGCAGTACTTC